The T cell receptor (beta chain) described here comes from a study of a mutant IDH1 vaccine in newly diagnosed glioma. As regards this clone: Its antigen is still unknown.

Germline values: CDR1 GTSNPN, CDR2 SVGIG (reference sequence). The CDR3 spans 11 residues. Sequencing used immunoSEQ multiplex PCR; TCRdb keeps in-frame clones, though not all of them. This table holds tens of thousands of clones, about 80% found once. The time point denotes: week 11, during vaccination. A single vaccine dose contained 300 ug of mutant IDH1 20-mer peptide, and topical imiquimod was used with it. Here the sequenced sample was PBMCs, taken from a glioma patient whose treatment included an IDH1 peptide vaccine. This chain connects TRBV30 to TRBJ2-5; 7 bases line up with TRBD1. The J call is uncertain, as TRBJ2-7 better fits the DNA end. This receptor was identified in a man between 45 and 60 years old with glioma. In nucleotides, the CDR3 is TGTGCCTCTCAACAGGGGTTCGAGCAGTACTTC. Encoded protein: CASQQGFEQYF.